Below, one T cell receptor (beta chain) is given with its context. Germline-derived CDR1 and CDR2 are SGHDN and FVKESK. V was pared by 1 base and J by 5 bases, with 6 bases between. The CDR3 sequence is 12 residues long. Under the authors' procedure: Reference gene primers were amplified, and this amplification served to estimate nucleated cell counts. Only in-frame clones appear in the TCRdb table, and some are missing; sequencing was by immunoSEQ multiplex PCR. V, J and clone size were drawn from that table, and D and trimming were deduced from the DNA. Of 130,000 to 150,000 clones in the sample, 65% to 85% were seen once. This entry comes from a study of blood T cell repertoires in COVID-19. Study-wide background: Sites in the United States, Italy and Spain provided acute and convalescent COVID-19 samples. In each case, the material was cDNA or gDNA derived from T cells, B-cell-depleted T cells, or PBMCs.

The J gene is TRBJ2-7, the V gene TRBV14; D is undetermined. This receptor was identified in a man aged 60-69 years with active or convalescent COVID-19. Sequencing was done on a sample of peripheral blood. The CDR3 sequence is CASSQASHEQYF. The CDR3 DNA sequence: TGTGCCAGCAGCCAAGCTAGTCACGAGCAGTACTTC. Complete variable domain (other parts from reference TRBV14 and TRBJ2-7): EAGVTQFPSHSVIEKGQTVTLRCDPISGHDNLYWYRRVMGKEIKFLLHFVKESKQDESGMPNNRFLAERTGGTYSTLKVQPAELEDSGVYFCASSQASHEQYFGPGTRLTVT.